A single T cell receptor (beta chain) is shown here with its context. Its antigen is currently unknown. Researchers used 5'RACE with constant-segment primers to make TCR alpha and TCR beta cDNA libraries that carry sample barcodes and UMIs. TCRdb reprocessed the 5' RACE reads via MiXCR and lists one record per CDR3 protein. The data contain over 300,000 distinct CDR3 sequences, around 20% of them singletons. Germline lookup yields CDR1 SGHRS and CDR2 YFSETQ. Trimming pared 2 bases from V and 2 bases from J, leaving 9 bases between. The CDR3 consists of 14 residues. This specimen comes from a study of T-cell memory formation after mild COVID-19. Findings and limits, study-wide: Researchers found some responding clones in pre-infection memory, a sign that cross-reactive memory joined.

The rearrangement joins TRBV5-1 to TRBJ2-3; D gene uncertain. Source material: PBMCs or a T cell subset sorted from them (not recorded which). This TCR was sampled from a man aged 18 to 30 who had mild COVID-19 (a few samples of this study predate the infection). Cell type and time point are not known. The CDR3 protein is CASSFTTLTDTQYF. The CDR3 DNA reads as TGCGCCAGCAGCTTTACTACCCTCACAGATACGCAGTATTTT.